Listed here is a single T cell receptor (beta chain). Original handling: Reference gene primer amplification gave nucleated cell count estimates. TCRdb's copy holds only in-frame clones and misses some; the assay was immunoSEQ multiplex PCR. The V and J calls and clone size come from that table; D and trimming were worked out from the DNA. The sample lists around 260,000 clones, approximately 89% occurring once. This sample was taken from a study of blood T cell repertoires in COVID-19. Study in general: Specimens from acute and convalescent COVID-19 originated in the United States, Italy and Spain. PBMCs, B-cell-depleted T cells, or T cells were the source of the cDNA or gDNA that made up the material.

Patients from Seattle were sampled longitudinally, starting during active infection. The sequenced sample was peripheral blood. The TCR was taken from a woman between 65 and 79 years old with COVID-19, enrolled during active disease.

DNA of the CDR3: TGTGCCAGCAGCTTCCGGGACAGGGCCGATAGCAATCAGCCCCAGCATTTT. It codes for CASSFRDRADSNQPQHF. The gene calls are TRBV5-8 and TRBJ1-5; 9 bases match TRBD1. This CDR3 comprises 17 residues. J gave up 0 bases and V 2 bases, and 6 bases lay outside the gene matches. CDR1 and CDR2 (germline): SGHTS, YDEGEE.